Following are 22 T cell receptor beta chains from one sample sequenced in a study of identical twins' blood T cells. Via MiXCR, TCRdb re-called the 5' RACE reads, giving one row per CDR3 protein. The data show a few hundred thousand distinct CDR3 sequences, about 28% seen once. The sequencing input was PBMCs. The receptors here all came from a woman aged 18-50 years in good health.

J is TRBJ2-2 and V is TRBV5-1, with D perhaps TRBD2 (6 bases). Germline V gene data show CDR1 as SGHRS and CDR2 as YFSETQ. The CDR3 is made up of 14 amino acids. The germline V and J ends were trimmed by 3 bases and 7 bases, with 13 bases remaining between them. CDR3 in amino acids: CASSWGLLGGELFF. CDR3 in DNA: TGCGCCAGCAGCTGGGGACTGCTCGGCGGGGAGCTGTTTTTT.

There are many counts of this clonotype. This sequence joins TRBV2 and TRBJ1-5; unclear D gene. The CDR3 is 13 residues long. The V gene lost 8 bases and the J gene lost 0 bases, with 8 bases spanning the gap. Germline assignment: CDR1 SNHLY and CDR2 FYNNEI. The CDR3 loop is CASEQSSNQPQHF. For the CDR3, the DNA is TGTGCCAGCGAGCAGAGTAGCAATCAGCCCCAGCATTTT.

A few counts support this clonotype. This chain links TRBV20-1 with TRBJ1-2; possible D gene TRBD1, 6 bases. Trimming removed 0 bases from V and 3 bases from J, with 14 bases in between. The CDR3 totals 15 residues. CDR1 and CDR2 from the germline V gene are DFQATT and SNEGSKA (reference sequence). The CDR3 DNA is TGCAGTGCTAGAGATCTCGGGGGCGCAGACTATGGCTACACCTTC. It translates to CSARDLGGADYGYTF.

The chain carries TRBV10-3 and TRBJ2-3; D is possibly TRBD1 or TRBD2 (6 bases each). Germline CDR1 and CDR2: ENHRY and SYGVKD. The CDR3 runs to 15 residues. V was pared by 3 bases and J by 5 bases, with 15 bases between. In DNA, the CDR3 is TGTGCCATCAGTGATTTAGGGGGGAAGAGAGATACGCAGTATTTT. This gives the protein CAISDLGGKRDTQYF.

V and J are TRBV19 and TRBJ1-1, with D possibly matching TRBD1 (5 bases). Germline assignment: CDR1 LNHDA and CDR2 SQIVND (reference sequence). CDR3 size: 15 residues. V was shortened by 8 bases and J by 1 base, with 17 bases between the two germline ends. CDR3 in DNA: TGTGCCAGTTACAGGTGGCTGGGGTCGAACACTGAAGCTTTCTTT. Its translation is CASYRWLGSNTEAFF.

As regards this clonotype: This may be a read error, as it is one base from a much larger clone. The J gene is TRBJ1-1, the V gene TRBV6-6; 8 bases are shared with TRBD1. Per germline, CDR1 MNHNY and CDR2 SVGAGI (reference sequence). This CDR3 is built from 17 residues. CDR3 region: CASRAPGGLFVNAEAFF. The DNA for the CDR3 is TGTGCCAGCAGAGCTCCAGGGGGCTTATTCGTGAACGCTGAAGCTTTCTTT.

CDR3 sequence (DNA): TGTGCCAGCATTTCCACAGGGCCCACTGAAGCTTTCTTT. This sequence encodes CASISTGPTEAFF. V and J are TRBV28 and TRBJ1-1; possibly TRBD1 for D (6 bases). V dropped 7 bases and J dropped 4 bases, with 13 bases sitting between them. From germline, CDR1 is MDHEN and CDR2 SYDVKM. The CDR3 is 13 amino acids.

The V call is TRBV20-1, the J call TRBJ2-2, with 7 bases fitting TRBD2. CDR3 length equals 14 residues. Germline lookup yields CDR1 DFQATT and CDR2 SNEGSKA (reference sequence). V dropped 5 bases and J dropped 1; count of bases not matched to a gene: 4. This CDR3 is CSAPSGGNTGELFF. CDR3 DNA sequence: TGCAGTGCTCCTAGCGGAGGGAACACCGGGGAGCTGTTTTTT.

Many counts were recorded for this clonotype. The chain is built from TRBV12-5 and TRBJ1-1; 8 bases map to TRBD1. Unmatched junction bases numbered 14, after V lost 0 bases and J lost 5 bases. Germline lookup yields CDR1 LGHNT and CDR2 FRNRAP. The CDR3 covers 18 residues. The CDR3 nucleotides read TGTGCTAGTGGTTTGGTACAAGAGCAGGGGGCAAAGGGGACTGAAGCTTTCTTT. Translation gives CASGLVQEQGAKGTEAFF.

This chain connects TRBV20-1 to TRBJ2-3, with D tentatively TRBD2 (5 bases). The CDR3 contains 15 residues. In germline, CDR1 is DFQATT, CDR2 SNEGSKA (reference sequence). The V and J ends lost 4 bases and 2 bases respectively, with 16 bases between them. The CDR3 loop reads CSATVRAHITDTQYF. CDR3 nucleotides: TGCAGTGCTACAGTGAGGGCCCATATCACAGATACGCAGTATTTT.

This clonotype has just one count. This chain connects TRBV7-8 to TRBJ1-1, with TRBD1 as a possible D gene (5 bases). CDR1 SGHVS and CDR2 FQNEAQ come from the germline V gene. Trimming stripped 5 bases from V and 4 bases from J, with 17 bases between. The CDR3 totals 15 residues. The CDR3 is CASSPGRFMSTEAFF. In DNA form, the CDR3 reads TGTGCCAGCAGCCCAGGGCGGTTTATGAGCACTGAAGCTTTCTTT.

The CDR3 DNA follows: TGTGCCAGCAGCGTAGGCGTAGGAATTAACAATGAGCAGTTCTTC. This codes for CASSVGVGINNEQFF. The rearrangement links TRBV9 to TRBJ2-1; D gene unclear. Germline V gene data show CDR1 as SGDLS and CDR2 as YYNGEE. V shed 0 bases and J shed 5 bases, with 12 bases lying between them. CDR3 length equals 15 residues.

The gene calls are TRBV19 and TRBJ2-2; D not certain. The CDR3 consists of 16 residues. With 7 bases removed from V and 7 bases from J, the gap between germline ends came to 22 bases. The germline gives CDR1 LNHDA, CDR2 SQIVND (reference sequence). CDR3: CASTPVLTNTVGELFF. For the CDR3, the DNA is TGTGCCAGTACCCCGGTGCTTACGAACACGGTCGGGGAGCTGTTTTTT.

The CDR3 DNA is TGTGCCAGCAGCTTAGTTGGAAACAGCCGGGGGCCCTACAATGAGCAGTTCTTC. This gives the protein CASSLVGNSRGPYNEQFF. V usage is TRBV7-3 and J usage is TRBJ2-1; D could derive from TRBD1 or TRBD2 (6 bases each). Germline loops: CDR1 SGHTA, CDR2 FQGTGA. V lost 2 bases and J lost 2, with 19 bases in between. The CDR3 consists of 18 residues.

V and J are TRBV3-1 and TRBJ1-6, with a weak D call TRBD1 (6 bases). Germline CDR1 and CDR2: LGHDT and YNNKEL (reference sequence). V gave up 2 bases and J gave up 7 bases, with 12 bases separating them. CDR3 length: 15 residues. The CDR3, as DNA: TGTGCCAGCAGCCAATTTCCGGGACAAAATTCACCCCTCCACTTT. This translates into CASSQFPGQNSPLHF. Filled out from reference TRBV3-1 and TRBJ1-6, the complete variable domain reads DTAVSQTPKYLVTQMGNDKSIKCEQNLGHDTMYWYKQDSKKFLKIMFSYNNKELIINETVPNRFSPKSPDKAHLNLHINSLELGDSAVYFCASSQFPGQNSPLHFGNGTRLTVT.

The CDR3 DNA follows: TGTGCCATTTTTGACAGGAACACTGAAGCTTTCTTT. This gives the protein CAIFDRNTEAFF. The chain links TRBV10-3 to TRBJ1-1; a possible D gene is TRBD1 (5 bases). Trimming took 9 bases from V and 1 from J, leaving 9 bases between them. This CDR3 spans 12 amino acids. The germline V gene has CDR1 ENHRY and CDR2 SYGVKD.

The DNA of the CDR3 is TGCGCCAGCAGCTTGTCGCCAGCGGGCACAGATACGCAGTATTTT. It translates to CASSLSPAGTDTQYF. The J gene is TRBJ2-3, the V gene TRBV5-1, with a possible D match to TRBD2 (5 bases). Trimming removed 1 base at V and 1 base at J, with 10 bases between. Looked up from germline, CDR1 is SGHRS and CDR2 is YFSETQ. The length of the CDR3 is 15 residues.

This clonotype was picked up a small number of times. V gene TRBV20-1 combines with J gene TRBJ1-5; D may be TRBD1 (6 bases). The CDR3 sequence is 14 residues long. Germline CDR1 DFQATT, CDR2 SNEGSKA (reference sequence). The V and J ends lost 0 bases and 7 bases respectively, with 13 bases between them. The CDR3 spells CSARDLRGGQPQHF. For the CDR3, the DNA is TGCAGTGCTAGAGATCTTAGGGGGGGACAGCCCCAGCATTTT.

The V and J genes are TRBV20-1 and TRBJ2-2; possibly TRBD2 for D (6 bases). Trimming removed 0 bases from V and 4 bases from J, with 15 bases in between. Germline V gene lookup returns CDR1 DFQATT and CDR2 SNEGSKA (reference sequence). The CDR3 has 16 residues. The CDR3 is CSARDGTSSSTGELFF. The CDR3, as DNA: TGCAGTGCTAGAGATGGTACTAGCTCCAGCACCGGGGAGCTGTTTTTT.

In its sample, this clonotype was seen a few times. The chain has TRBV10-3 and TRBJ2-2; D is undetermined. Between the trimmed V and J ends, which lost 0 bases and 7 bases, there was a span of 24 bases. This CDR3 region has 19 residues. The germline gives CDR1 ENHRY, CDR2 SYGVKD. The CDR3 loop is CAISESKGYHLRLYGELFF. The CDR3 nucleotides read TGTGCCATCAGTGAGTCGAAGGGATACCATTTACGACTTTACGGGGAGCTGTTTTTT.

This clonotype was picked up a small number of times. V gene TRBV13 combines with J gene TRBJ2-2; no reliable D call. The CDR3 is 16 residues long. Deletions cut 1 base from V and 1 base from J, with 10 bases between. Germline CDR1 reads PRHDT; CDR2 reads FYEKMQ (reference sequence). This CDR3 is CASSLVLTVNTGELFF. The CDR3 bases are TGTGCCAGCAGCTTAGTTTTGACCGTGAACACCGGGGAGCTGTTTTTT.

This clonotype turned up a few times. The V call is TRBV18, the J call TRBJ1-5; D is unclear. Trimming took off 2 bases at V and 3 bases at J, with 8 bases between the two ends. Germline CDR1 and CDR2: KGHSH and LQKENI. This CDR3 has 14 amino acids. The CDR3 region has the DNA TGTGCCAGCTCACCAGGGAAAGTCAATCAGCCCCAGCATTTT. This encodes CASSPGKVNQPQHF.